This entry lists 11 T cell receptor beta chains sequenced from one sample in a study of response to subunit inactivated influenza vaccine. TCRdb passed the RT-PCR reads through MiXCR, listing each CDR3 protein once. The sample yields roughly 500,000 distinct CDR3 sequences, 16% seen once. The material sequenced was CD4+ T cells sorted from PBMCs, taken roughly 24 months after vaccination. These receptors were taken from a man aged 50-75 years who received an inactivated influenza vaccine.

This clonotype was seen a handful of times. The chain employs TRBV7-9 and TRBJ2-1, with 7 bases lining up with TRBD1. In germline, CDR1 is SEHNR, CDR2 FQNEAQ (reference sequence). V shed 5 bases and J 8 bases; nucleotides not matched to a gene: 9. This CDR3 comprises 14 residues. The CDR3: CASSPMTGSDEQFF. CDR3 nucleotide sequence: TGTGCCAGCAGCCCGATGACAGGGTCCGATGAGCAGTTCTTC.

The sample holds a few counts of this clonotype. This rearrangement joins TRBV20-1 to TRBJ1-6; D call uncertain. Germline V gene lookup returns CDR1 DFQATT and CDR2 SNEGSKA (reference sequence). The CDR3 length is 19 residues. The V end lost 0 bases, the J end lost 2 bases, and 20 bases lay between the germline ends. DNA of the CDR3: TGCAGTGCTAGAGATTCGGGTGGTATGGCAGGCACCTATAATTCACCCCTCCACTTT. This codes for CSARDSGGMAGTYNSPLHF.

This clonotype was observed a few times. The rearrangement uses TRBV20-1 and TRBJ2-3, with D possibly TRBD2 on 5 matching bases. Trimming cost V 6 bases and J 0 bases, with 13 bases left between them. The CDR3 extends over 14 amino acids. Germline CDR1 reads DFQATT; CDR2 reads SNEGSKA (reference sequence). CDR3 sequence: CSACSVSSTDTQYF. DNA of the CDR3: TGCAGTGCCTGTAGCGTTTCTAGCACAGATACGCAGTATTTT.

Only a few counts were recorded for this clonotype. At one of its ends the junction is not consistent with the germline gene, which may arise from a read error. The chain is built from TRBV3-1 and TRBJ2-2; possibly TRBD2 for D (6 bases). The CDR3 extends over 19 amino acids. Germline loops: CDR1 LGHDT, CDR2 YNNKEL (reference sequence). The CDR3 sequence is CASSPETSPVFANTGELFF. Here the CDR3 DNA reads TGTGCCAGCAGCCCGGAGACTAGTCCGGTGTTCGCGAACACCGGGGAGTTGTTTTTT. Using reference TRBV3-1 and TRBJ2-2 for the parts outside the CDR3, the full variable domain is DTAVSQTPKYLVTQMGNDKSIKCEQNLGHDTMYWYKQDSKKFLKIMFSYNNKELIINETVPNRFSPKSPDKAHLNLHINSLELGDSAVYFCASSPETSPVFANTGELFFGEGSRLTVL.

This clonotype has at least ten counts. V usage is TRBV5-1 and J usage is TRBJ1-1; D is possibly TRBD1 (6 bases). The CDR3 covers 14 residues. Trimming cost V 4 bases and J 4 bases, with 14 bases left between them. Germline V gene sequence: CDR1 SGHRS, CDR2 YFSETQ. CDR3 in amino acids: CASSGGHSSTEAFF. DNA of the CDR3: TGCGCCAGCAGCGGGGGACATTCAAGCACTGAAGCTTTCTTT.

The rearrangement links TRBV4-3 to TRBJ1-5, with TRBD1 matching over 7 bases. Trimming took 2 bases from V and 6 from J; bases not matched to a gene: 13. This CDR3 comprises 17 residues. Germline CDR1 LGHNA, CDR2 YSLEER. CDR3 loop: CASSQRWDRRFGQPQHF. The CDR3 region has the DNA TGCGCCAGCAGCCAAAGATGGGACAGAAGATTCGGTCAGCCCCAGCATTTT.

This clonotype showed up just a few times. The V gene is TRBV12-3 or TRBV12-4, the J gene TRBJ2-3; D gene uncertain. V dropped 3 bases and J dropped 0 bases, with 4 bases sitting between them. The CDR3 has 13 amino acids. In nucleotides, the CDR3 is TGTGCCAGCAGTTTCGACAGCACAGATACGCAGTATTTT. It yields the protein CASSFDSTDTQYF.

This chain connects TRBV4-3 to TRBJ1-6; no firm D call. The V end was cut by 1 base, the J end by 7 bases, with 11 bases between. Germline values: CDR1 LGHNA, CDR2 YSLEER. This CDR3 is built from 15 residues. The DNA for the CDR3 is TGCGCCAGCAGCCAAGGAGGGTTTGTCAATTCACCCCTCCACTTT. Protein sequence: CASSQGGFVNSPLHF.

This clonotype has only a few counts. V gene TRBV2 combines with J gene TRBJ2-7; D perhaps matches TRBD1 (6 bases). This CDR3 spans 13 amino acids. Trimming stripped 0 bases from V and 5 bases from J, with 8 bases between. Germline V gene sequence: CDR1 SNHLY, CDR2 FYNNEI. The CDR3 coding sequence is TGTGCCAGCAGTGAAGCAGGGACAAACGAGCAGTACTTC. Translation: CASSEAGTNEQYF.

This clonotype showed up just a few times. This chain links TRBV28 with TRBJ2-7, with D possibly matching TRBD1 (6 bases). Germline lookup yields CDR1 MDHEN and CDR2 SYDVKM. CDR3 size: 12 residues. Trimming left V 5 bases short and J 6 bases short, with 11 bases between. CDR3 region: CASSVQGAEQYF. CDR3 in DNA: TGTGCCAGCAGTGTACAGGGTGCCGAGCAGTACTTC.

This clonotype was detected only a few times. The gene calls are TRBV25-1 and TRBJ2-3; D might be TRBD1 (6 bases). The CDR3 contains 13 residues. Trimming shortened V by 5 bases and J by 4 bases, and 10 bases separated the two germline ends. Germline V CDR1 and CDR2: MGHDK, SYGVNS. This CDR3 reads CASSPGQPDTQYF. CDR3 DNA sequence: TGTGCCAGCAGTCCTGGACAGCCAGATACGCAGTATTTT.